This T cell receptor (beta chain) derives from a study of preoperative IRX-2 immunotherapy in early breast cancer. This sample's treatment: preoperative locoregional IRX-2 cytokine immunotherapy. Profiled with immunoSEQ multiplex PCR; TCRdb holds only in-frame clones, not every one. The repertoire has about 3,300 clones, around 80% of them found once; the top ten carry around 7%. The sequences come from tumor tissue, collected after IRX-2 immunotherapy. The receptor comes from a human donor with breast cancer.

For the CDR3, the DNA is TGTGCCAGCAGCTTAGGACCAGGGCAGGCAAACATTCAGTACTTC. This codes for CASSLGPGQANIQYF. V and J are TRBV11-1 and TRBJ2-4, with D maybe TRBD1 (5 bases). Germline assignment: CDR1 SGHAT and CDR2 FQDESV (reference sequence). This CDR3 is built from 15 residues. The V gene lost 1 base and the J gene lost 6 bases, with 13 bases spanning the gap.